The next 22 T cell receptor beta chains were all read from a single sample in a study of blood T cell repertoires in COVID-19 (dated by TCRdb to 2018 to 2021). The library was prepared using the immunoSEQ multiplex PCR assay. TCRdb holds this immuneACCESS table with in-frame rearrangements only. Some clones are missing; in checked studies, unresolved V genes explain under half, and the rest has no known cause. In this sample the table shows a few hundred thousand clones, around 88% of which occur a single time. In total, the top ten clones hold 9% to 15% of the sample. Sequencing was carried out using peripheral blood. These receptors came from an elderly man with acute or convalescent COVID-19.

The rearrangement joins TRBV6-6 to TRBJ1-4; perhaps TRBD1 as D (5 bases). CDR3 length: 14 residues. Per the germline V gene, CDR1 is MNHNY and CDR2 is SVGAGI (reference sequence). V was cut by 5 bases and J by 7 bases, with 14 bases left in between. The CDR3 region is CASSGGVWGEKLFF. The CDR3 coding sequence is TGTGCCAGCAGTGGAGGGGTTTGGGGTGAAAAACTGTTTTTT.

About this clone itself: Additional DNA sequences in this sample encode the identical CDR3. This chain uses TRBV5-4 with TRBJ2-2; D is possibly TRBD2 (6 bases). CDR1 and CDR2 from the germline V gene are SGHNT and YYREEE (reference sequence). V was cut by 0 bases and J by 4 bases, with 7 bases left in between. The CDR3 sequence is 14 residues long. The CDR3 DNA reads as TGTGCCAGCAGCTTGGCCGGGGGCACCGGGGAGCTGTTTTTT. Amino acids: CASSLAGGTGELFF.

The genes are TRBV19 and TRBJ2-7, with 8 bases matching TRBD1. J gave up 2 bases and V 4 bases, and 4 bases lay outside the gene matches. The CDR3 totals 14 residues. Per germline, CDR1 LNHDA and CDR2 SQIVND (reference sequence). CDR3 nucleotides: TGTGCCAGTAGTAGAGAGACAGGGGCCTACGAGCAGTACTTC. This gives the protein CASSRETGAYEQYF. Based on the CDR3 plus reference TRBV19 and TRBJ2-7, the full variable domain is DGGITQSPKYLFRKEGQNVTLSCEQNLNHDAMYWYRQDPGQGLRLIYYSQIVNDFQKGDIAEGYSVSREKKESFPLTVTSAQKNPTAFYLCASSRETGAYEQYFGPGTRLTVT.

The chain recombines TRBV5-8 with TRBJ2-3; D remains ambiguous. Deletions cut 0 bases from V and 0 bases from J, with 8 bases between. Germline CDR1 reads SGHTS; CDR2 reads YDEGEE. This CDR3 has 15 amino acids. Here the CDR3 DNA reads TGTGCCAGCAGCTTGGCCGGAGTTAGCACAGATACGCAGTATTTT. It codes for CASSLAGVSTDTQYF.

The chain is built from TRBV5-1 and TRBJ2-1; 8 bases fit TRBD1. Trimming took 4 bases from V and 3 from J; bases not matched to a gene: 9. Germline loops: CDR1 SGHRS, CDR2 YFSETQ. This CDR3 spans 16 amino acids. CDR3 loop: CASSLGSGTGYNEQFF. The CDR3 nucleotides are TGCGCCAGCAGCCTTGGCTCCGGGACAGGCTACAATGAGCAGTTCTTC.

This chain uses TRBV15 with TRBJ2-5; tentative D call: TRBD1 (5 bases). This CDR3 has 14 amino acids. Trimming took 1 base from V and 1 from J, leaving 7 bases between them. Per germline, CDR1 LNHNV and CDR2 YYDKDF (reference sequence). CDR3 region: CATSRGQFQETQYF. CDR3 sequence (DNA): TGTGCCACCAGCAGAGGACAGTTCCAAGAGACCCAGTACTTC. Supplemented by reference TRBV15 and TRBJ2-5, the full variable domain reads DAMVIQNPRYQVTQFGKPVTLSCSQTLNHNVMYWYQQKSSQAPKLLFHYYDKDFNNEADTPDNFQSRRPNTSFCFLDIRSPGLGDTAMYLCATSRGQFQETQYFGPGTRLLVL.

The chain recombines TRBV5-4 with TRBJ1-6; no firm D call. Between the trimmed V and J ends, which lost 0 bases and 4 bases, there was a span of 5 bases. Germline V lookup: CDR1 SGHNT, CDR2 YYREEE (reference sequence). The CDR3 sequence is 14 residues long. The CDR3 DNA reads TGTGCCAGCAGCTTGGCGGTTTATAATTCACCCCTCCACTTT. Its translation: CASSLAVYNSPLHF. The whole variable domain, remainder taken from reference TRBV5-4 and TRBJ1-6, is ETGVTQSPTHLIKTRGQQVTLRCSSQSGHNTVSWYQQALGQGPQFIFQYYREEENGRGNFPPRFSGLQFPNYSSELNVNALELDDSALYLCASSLAVYNSPLHFGNGTRLTVT.

J is TRBJ2-7 and V is TRBV6-5; D is possibly TRBD1 (6 bases). Germline V gene lookup returns CDR1 MNHEY and CDR2 SVGAGI. CDR3 size: 15 residues. Trimming left V 5 bases short and J 0 bases short, with 14 bases between. CDR3 protein: CASSQFDRSSYEQYF. Here the CDR3 DNA reads TGTGCCAGCAGTCAATTCGACAGGAGCTCCTACGAGCAGTACTTC.

This sequence joins TRBV27 and TRBJ1-1, with TRBD1 matching over 8 bases. With 4 bases clipped from V and 1 base from J, the junction kept 5 bases outside the gene matches. The CDR3 has 15 residues. In germline, CDR1 is MNHEY, CDR2 SMNVEV (reference sequence). The CDR3 loop is CASSSPTGENTEAFF. CDR3 DNA: TGTGCCAGCAGTTCTCCGACAGGGGAGAACACTGAAGCTTTCTTT.

The genes are TRBV7-2 and TRBJ1-2; the D gene is possibly TRBD1 (6 bases). The CDR3 covers 15 residues. V lost 0 bases to trimming and J lost 4 bases, with 12 bases between them. Looked up from germline, CDR1 is SGHTA and CDR2 is FQGNSA. The CDR3 DNA follows: TGTGCCAGCAGCTTAGCTTCCGGGACACTCTATGGCTACACCTTC. This codes for CASSLASGTLYGYTF. Together with reference TRBV7-2 and TRBJ1-2, the CDR3 gives the full variable domain: GAGVSQSPSNKVTEKGKDVELRCDPISGHTALYWYRQSLGQGLEFLIYFQGNSAPDKSGLPSDRFSAERTGGSVSTLTIQRTQQEDSAVYLCASSLASGTLYGYTFGSGTRLTVV.

Only a few counts were recorded for this clone. The J gene is TRBJ1-4, the V gene TRBV4-2; TRBD1 matches 10 bases. V shed 0 bases and J 7 bases; nucleotides not matched to a gene: 5. The CDR3 sequence is 16 residues long. Germline assignment: CDR1 LGHNA and CDR2 YNFKEQ. The CDR3 spells CASSQEAGQGTEKLFF. The CDR3 DNA follows: TGTGCCAGCAGCCAAGAAGCGGGACAGGGGACTGAAAAACTGTTTTTT.

The CDR3 sequence: CASSLGASEKLFF. As DNA, the CDR3 is TGTGCCAGCAGCTTGGGGGCTTCTGAAAAACTGTTTTTT. The chain employs TRBV7-2 and TRBJ1-4; D perhaps matches TRBD1 (6 bases). Germline CDR1 and CDR2: SGHTA and FQGNSA. V was pared by 3 bases and J by 7 bases, with 9 bases between. CDR3 size: 13 residues.

This clone was found once. The gene calls are TRBV14 and TRBJ2-7; 9 bases fit TRBD1. The CDR3 totals 14 residues. Trimming cost V 5 bases and J 5 bases; bases outside gene matches: 7. Looked up from germline, CDR1 is SGHDN and CDR2 is FVKESK. Here the CDR3 reads CASSSGQGNHEQYF. DNA of the CDR3: TGTGCCAGCAGCTCGGGACAGGGAAACCACGAGCAGTACTTC.

The chain carries TRBV5-1 and TRBJ1-5; 8 nucleotides align to TRBD1. V dropped 1 base and J dropped 4; count of bases not matched to a gene: 4. The germline V gene encodes CDR1 SGHRS and CDR2 YFSETQ. The CDR3 covers 15 residues. The CDR3 bases are TGCGCCAGCAGCTTGACAGGGGGATGGAATCAGCCCCAGCATTTT. Translation: CASSLTGGWNQPQHF.

This clone was found a few times. The chain's CDR3 is CATSRDSFSPLHF. The DNA of the CDR3 is TGTGCCACCAGCAGAGATTCGTTTTCACCCCTCCACTTT. The chain uses TRBV15 and TRBJ1-6; no clear D gene. This CDR3 is built from 13 residues. Trimming took off 0 bases at V and 9 bases at J, with 6 bases between the two ends. Germline V gives CDR1 LNHNV, CDR2 YYDKDF (reference sequence).

This clone appeared once. The CDR3 reads CSVATTDNQPQHF. The CDR3 DNA reads TGCAGCGTTGCTACGACAGATAATCAGCCCCAGCATTTT. This chain uses TRBV29-1 with TRBJ1-5, with D possibly matching TRBD1 (5 bases). This CDR3 region has 13 residues. Germline CDR1 SQVTM, CDR2 ANQGSEA. The V gene lost 4 bases and the J gene lost 4 bases, with 11 bases spanning the gap.

J is TRBJ2-3 and V is TRBV11-3; TRBD2 agrees at 10 bases. The CDR3 has 13 residues. The germline gives CDR1 SGHNT, CDR2 YENEEA. After removal of 4 bases from V and 11 bases from J, the junction contained 6 bases not matched to a gene. CDR3: CASSSLAGALQYF. In DNA, the CDR3 is TGTGCCAGCAGCTCCCTAGCGGGAGCTTTGCAGTATTTT.

This chain uses TRBV7-6 with TRBJ2-1; 12 bases map to TRBD2. Per germline, CDR1 SGHVS and CDR2 FNYEAQ. J lost 5 bases, V lost 2 bases, and 4 bases had no gene match. This CDR3 spans 16 amino acids. The CDR3: CASSLRPSGGDNEQFF. The CDR3 nucleotides read TGTGCCAGCAGCTTACGGCCTAGCGGGGGGGACAATGAGCAGTTCTTC.

The genes are TRBV5-1 and TRBJ1-3, with D unclear. Deletions cut 2 bases from V and 0 bases from J, with 9 bases between. From germline, CDR1 is SGHRS and CDR2 YFSETQ. This CDR3 spans 15 amino acids. CDR3: CASSFGITSGNTIYF. As DNA, the CDR3 is TGCGCCAGCAGCTTCGGGATTACCTCTGGAAACACCATATATTTT.

This clone came up a few times. This sequence joins TRBV19 and TRBJ1-1; 9 bases fit TRBD1. Germline CDR1 and CDR2: LNHDA and SQIVND (reference sequence). The CDR3 covers 15 residues. Trimming removed 6 bases from V and 5 bases from J; junction bases left unmatched: 10. This CDR3 reads CASRDPGTGWTEAFF. The CDR3 region has the DNA TGTGCCAGTAGGGACCCCGGGACAGGGTGGACTGAAGCTTTCTTT.

This chain connects TRBV19 to TRBJ2-7, with D possibly TRBD2 on 5 matching bases. CDR3 size: 13 residues. V dropped 8 bases and J dropped 4 bases, with 15 bases sitting between them. Germline CDR1 reads LNHDA; CDR2 reads SQIVND (reference sequence). The CDR3 reads CASSRDERYEQYF. The DNA of the CDR3 is TGTGCCAGTTCCCGGGATGAGAGGTACGAGCAGTACTTC.

The genes are TRBV3-1 (or the pseudogene TRBV3-2) and TRBJ1-2; maybe TRBD1 (5 bases). Germline V lookup: CDR1 LGHDT, CDR2 YNNKEL (reference sequence). V lost 4 bases and J 7 bases, leaving 25 bases between the germline ends. This CDR3 is 17 amino acids long. The CDR3 sequence is CASSPATGERYKIGYTF. The CDR3 DNA sequence: TGTGCCAGCAGCCCAGCTACAGGCGAACGATACAAAATTGGCTACACCTTC.